This TCR beta chain is from a study of T cell responses to AZD1222 COVID-19 vaccine (dated by TCRdb to about 2021). The study in broad terms: AZD1222 recipients whose second dose came at about 4 weeks and those whose second dose came at about 12 weeks were combined into one group, since spike-specific TCR depth and breadth did not differ between the two schedules. Trial participants were enrolled by age into subgroups of 18-55, 56-69 and 70-plus years, and around 150, 29 and 61 TCR-sequenced participants, respectively, were included in these subgroups. A total of just over 230 trial participants underwent TCR sequencing, of whom around 200 received two doses of AZD1222 and some 26 received two doses of the MenACWY control vaccine.

What the work shows at the level of the full study, not this receptor alone: No day 14 peak-response samples were available, so repertoires were characterized only after the peak T cell response. Reportedly, almost half of the unique spike-specific TCRs recognized epitopes lying outside the regions that are mutated in the B.1.351 and B.1.1.7 variants. In the small 56-69-year group, the increase in depth fell short of significance, most likely because of low power. A significant rise in spike-specific TCR breadth and depth was observed after two AZD1222 doses relative to day 0 and relative to MenACWY recipients. Conclusions about previously exposed vaccinees are limited because only six or seven AZD1222 recipients were SARS-CoV-2 seropositive at baseline. Participants were mostly white British and included more females than males, and it was suggested by the authors that clonal diversity may have been underestimated. The whole spike protein was spanned by vaccine-associated CD4 TCRs, and dominant responses were seen in regions 160-218 and 743-854.

The CDR3 regions of human TCRbeta chains were analyzed by immunosequencing. The authors' analysis ran thus. Repertoire TCRs were matched against a reference library of SARS-CoV-2-specific TCRs generated with the MIRA antigen-specificity platform. Breadth was defined as the fraction of unique TCRs that were SARS-CoV-2-associated. Depth was defined as the fraction of total T cells that were SARS-CoV-2-associated. Using the MIRA data, each spike-specific TCR was assigned both to the spike region to which the TCR was reactive and to a CD4 or CD8 class. Log10-transformed breadth and depth values were compared by one-way ANOVA with Sidak's multiple comparisons tests. The immuneACCESS repertoire file appears here via TCRdb, limited to in-frame rearrangements. These files lack a portion of the clones; in checked studies, under half of the deficit traces to unresolved V genes, and the cause of the others is not known. V, J and clone size are taken as reported in that table, and D and trimming were inferred from the DNA itself. This sample holds around 92,000 clones; over 80% were observed only once. Less than 8% of the sample goes to the ten largest clones.

From the germline V gene, CDR1 is SNHLY and CDR2 is FYNNEI. Here V drops 3 bases and J drops 6 bases, and the junction holds 5 bases not matched to any gene. Counted from cysteine to phenylalanine, this CDR3 has 14 amino acids. Only the CDR3 portion is preserved as DNA: 42 bases, with reading frame beginning at the first base. This clone occurred a few times. Its antigen is unknown. No base quality information exists; no much larger clone differs at one position. The time point tag for this specimen amounts to: baseline before first vaccination. Samples from vaccinated people were obtained from the UK trials COV001 and COV002, which included a single-blind randomized controlled phase 2/3 trial of AZD1222 (ChAdOx1 nCoV-19) in healthy adults. For TCRbeta chain sequencing, PBMC samples from trial participants were taken at day 0 and at day 28 after the second dose.

The sequence derives from an adult in good health. The rearrangement joined TRBV2 to TRBJ2-1, with TRBD2 matching 7 junction bases. The specimen comprised peripheral blood, sampled on day 0 of AZD1222 vaccination. The CDR3 amino acid sequence is: CASSEASGLNEQFF. The DNA reads as follows: TGTGCCAGCAGTGAGGCTAGCGGCCTCAATGAGCAGTTCTTC.